The rows below give T cell receptor beta chains drawn from one sample of a study of Ad26.COV2.S vaccination and SARS-CoV-2 variants. This table comes from immunoSEQ multiplex PCR, and its TCRdb copy is limited to in-frame clones, with some not included. The table shows some 460,000 clones, with 89% occurring only once. The specimen was peripheral blood, collected in a trial of Ad26.COV2.S vaccine versus placebo. The receptors originated from a person between 18 and 60 years old who received the Ad26.COV2.S COVID-19 vaccine or a placebo. The CDR3 runs from the conserved cysteine through the conserved F or W. The order of the fields is J gene, V gene, clone size, D gene, CDR3 protein, CDR3 DNA. The D gene is left open where the match is weak. The size entry is marked missing in some rows and otherwise reads once, few, many or a size class.

J: TRBJ2-7; V: TRBV9; size: few; D: -; CDR3: CASSVGTVAYEQYF; DNA: TGTGCCAGCAGCGTAGGGACAGTAGCCTACGAGCAGTACTTC
J: TRBJ2-7; V: TRBV7-6; size: -; D: -; CDR3: CASSLGRGAEQYF; DNA: TGTGCCAGCAGCTTAGGTCGGGGGGCCGAGCAGTACTTC
J: TRBJ2-1; V: TRBV4-3; size: -; D: TRBD2; CDR3: CASSPPPGLAGVYNEQFF; DNA: TGCGCCAGCAGCCCGCCCCCGGGACTAGCGGGGGTCTACAATGAGCAGTTCTTC
J: TRBJ2-2; V: TRBV10-1; size: once; D: -; CDR3: CASSPLAGPNTGELFF; DNA: TGCGCCAGCAGTCCCTTGGCAGGACCGAACACCGGGGAGCTGTTTTTT
J: TRBJ1-6; V: TRBV5-5; size: once; D: -; CDR3: CASSLGRSANSPLHF; DNA: TGTGCCAGCAGCTTGGGAAGGTCTGCAAATTCACCCCTCCACTTT
J: TRBJ2-2; V: TRBV11-3; size: -; D: -; CDR3: CASSLVRWNYTGELFF; DNA: TGTGCCAGCAGCTTAGTGAGGTGGAACTACACCGGGGAGCTGTTTTTT
J: TRBJ2-5; V: TRBV21-1; size: -; D: -; CDR3: CASSPRLLVRGSQETQYF; DNA: TGTGCCAGCAGCCCGCGTCTATTGGTGCGGGGTTCGCAAGAGACCCAGTACTTC
J: TRBJ2-1; V: TRBV2; size: -; D: TRBD1; CDR3: CASTKGQSPYNEQFF; DNA: TGTGCCAGCACTAAGGGACAGTCGCCCTACAATGAGCAGTTCTTC
J: TRBJ1-4; V: TRBV6-2/TRBV6-3; size: -; D: TRBD1; CDR3: CASSYSWTVGTDNEKLFF; DNA: TGTGCCAGCAGTTACTCATGGACCGTGGGGACAGATAATGAAAAACTGTTTTTT
J: TRBJ2-3; V: TRBV28; size: -; D: -; CDR3: CASSLEGTDTQYF; DNA: TGTGCCAGCAGTTTAGAGGGCACAGATACGCAGTATTTT
J: TRBJ2-7; V: TRBV9; size: -; D: TRBD1; CDR3: CASSPTGVPYEQYF; DNA: TGTGCCAGCAGCCCCACAGGGGTGCCCTACGAGCAGTACTTC
J: TRBJ1-1; V: TRBV7-8; size: -; D: -; CDR3: CASSPTEPAFF; DNA: TGTGCCAGCAGCCCGACGGAACCAGCTTTCTTT
J: TRBJ2-1; V: TRBV7-2; size: once; D: TRBD2; CDR3: CASSFGLAGALFYNEQFF; DNA: TGTGCCAGCAGCTTCGGACTAGCGGGGGCCCTTTTCTACAATGAGCAGTTCTTC
J: TRBJ2-2; V: TRBV25-1; size: once; D: -; CDR3: CASSDPGTSKGTGELFF; DNA: TGTGCCAGCAGTGACCCCGGGACCTCAAAGGGGACCGGGGAGCTGTTTTTT
J: TRBJ2-7; V: TRBV7-9; size: -; D: -; CDR3: CASSFAGKYEQYF; DNA: TGTGCCAGCAGCTTCGCAGGAAAGTACGAGCAGTACTTC
J: TRBJ2-5; V: TRBV30; size: -; D: -; CDR3: CAWHSGLGAQYF; DNA: TGTGCCTGGCACTCAGGGCTCGGGGCCCAGTACTTC
J: TRBJ1-2; V: TRBV28; size: -; D: -; CDR3: CASSWKTYGYTF; DNA: TGTGCCAGCAGTTGGAAGACCTATGGCTACACCTTC
J: TRBJ2-1; V: TRBV2; size: -; D: -; CDR3: CASTRTGSSGGNEQFF; DNA: TGTGCCAGCACGCGGACAGGTTCGAGCGGGGGCAATGAGCAGTTCTTC
J: TRBJ1-2; V: TRBV2; size: few; D: TRBD1; CDR3: CASRGRQGRRLDYTF; DNA: TGTGCCAGCAGGGGAAGACAGGGAAGGCGTTTGGACTACACCTTC
J: TRBJ1-3; V: TRBV9; size: -; D: -; CDR3: CASSARSGPSGNTIYF; DNA: TGTGCCAGCAGCGCCCGTTCAGGGCCCTCTGGAAACACCATATATTTT
J: TRBJ1-4; V: TRBV6-5; size: once; D: -; CDR3: CASSWGTGRDEKLFF; DNA: TGTGCCAGCAGTTGGGGAACAGGGCGTGATGAAAAACTGTTTTTT
J: TRBJ1-2; V: TRBV7-8; size: -; D: -; CDR3: CASSRSSPGPGYTF; DNA: TGTGCCAGCAGCCGTTCGTCTCCCGGGCCTGGCTACACCTTC
J: TRBJ2-1; V: TRBV19; size: once; D: TRBD2; CDR3: CASSIGGTNYNEQFF; DNA: TGTGCCAGTAGTATAGGGGGGACTAACTACAATGAGCAGTTCTTC
J: TRBJ1-4; V: TRBV28; size: -; D: -; CDR3: CASRGGEKLFF; DNA: TGTGCCAGCAGGGGTGGTGAAAAACTGTTTTTT
J: TRBJ1-5; V: TRBV6-5; size: once; D: -; CDR3: CASSYYRDYSNQPQHF; DNA: TGTGCCAGCAGTTACTACAGAGACTATAGCAATCAGCCCCAGCATTTT
J: TRBJ2-7; V: TRBV6-5; size: -; D: -; CDR3: CASTPGGSTYEQYF; DNA: TGTGCCAGCACCCCCGGGGGATCCACCTACGAGCAGTACTTC
J: TRBJ2-6; V: TRBV18; size: once; D: -; CDR3: CASSPRSGESSGANVLTF; DNA: TGTGCCAGCTCACCACGATCGGGGGAGAGCTCTGGGGCCAACGTCCTGACTTTC